This TCR beta chain was identified during a study of cytomegalovirus exposure and HLA in healthy donors (dated by TCRdb to the late 2010s). For the study in its entirety: An earlier analysis of 550 to 700 of the donors reported 250 to 300 Gb of sequence data and 120 million or so unique TCR beta sequences from around 200 million T cells. Approximately 300 gigabases of sequencing data and around 80 million unique TCR sequences made up an early release that covered over 550 HLA-typed donors. Of the roughly 430 genotyped donors, approximately 83% fell in the genetic ancestry cluster associated with self-reported Caucasian donors. The study aimed to test whether cataloging public T cell receptors could reveal signatures of past pathogen exposure. The study profiled the T cell repertoires of hundreds of subjects by immunosequencing and related them to cytomegalovirus serostatus. Along with the approximately 700-subject first cohort, a separate validation cohort of over a hundred different subjects was used. To predict cytomegalovirus infection status, the study brought together high-throughput TCR immunosequencing, statistical association of individual TCRs with disease status, and machine learning. To study patterns of TCR occurrence, a later analysis re-analyzed previously published TCR beta repertoires from under 750 donors and added high-resolution HLA genotyping. Rather than drawing on any new phenotypic data, the later analysis identified candidate immune exposures from TCR beta sequences and the way those sequences occurred across donors. To decide whether each TCR beta V gene segment behaved as functional or pseudogenic, an earlier analysis of fewer than 750 of the donors relied on high-throughput TCR beta sequencing. Alongside the repertoire data, information on donor age, sex, ethnicity and CMV serostatus was compiled. Genome-wide SNP genotypes for about three fifths of the roughly 670 donors were used in a later genetic analysis, which treated that subset as a discovery cohort. All discovery cohort repertoires had been generated on a single sequencing platform. Both class I and class II loci were covered by HLA typing, at four-digit resolution. The number of typed donors differed by locus: about 629-630 for A, B, C, DRB1 and DQB1; some 540 for DQA1; approximately 610 for DPA1; and about 470 for DPB1. Roughly 5 DR-DQ haplotypes were handled as single units for association and clustering because linkage in the cohort was strong. On average, around 230,000 unique TCR beta nucleotide sequences were sequenced per donor among 300 to 500 genotyped donors of the cohort, with roughly 18% of those sequences being non-productive. Paper-wide results and their limitations: The only immune exposure information available for the cohort was CMV serostatus. Most TCR sequences were seen in very few donors, while some public TCRs were found in many individuals. A further reported finding was that TCR beta sequences accurately predicted the HLA-A and HLA-B alleles for most subjects in the first cohort. An earlier analysis of several hundred of the donors showed that most TCR beta V segments appeared in productive rearrangements either about 87% or about 30% of the time, which broadly matched IMGT annotations. According to a later analysis, parvovirus B19, influenza, CMV and Epstein-Barr virus appeared linked to several top co-occurrence clusters. In a later analysis, HLA-associated TCR beta chains showed more clonal expansion and lower generation probabilities than non-associated chains that were equally common. The 87-base-pair reads could not distinguish some IMGT-functional V segments, including TRBV6-2 and TRBV6-3, so those segments were excluded. Because HLA typing was missing for some donors at each locus, association tests included only the typed subset. Specific HLA alleles were associated with 15,000 to 20,000 TCR beta sequences at a false discovery rate of 0.05 in a later analysis. Correlated functional status among segregating V segments might reflect linkage disequilibrium, but an unknown experimental factor could not be ruled out. V-gene and J-gene trimming of TCR beta chains was associated with a missense DCLRE1C variant in a later genetic analysis, and the association was replicated in an independent cohort. In a later analysis, most CMV-associated TCR beta chains were found to appear HLA-restricted, with HLA associations seemingly driven largely by CMV exposure. Because counts were too low, under 20 rarely observed V segments, including chromosome 9 orphons, were left out of the earlier analysis of roughly 600 of the donors. The authors suggested that the approach could potentially be extended to other disease states and immunological phenotypes. A cluster of highly shared sequence variants was judged likely to be a technical artifact of the sequencing pipeline. Roughly uniform sequencing depth across donors was assumed in presence/absence analyses, although this assumption may not hold. In both the original and validation cohorts, the classifier was reported to diagnose cytomegalovirus status with high specificity and sensitivity. A few of the identified cytomegalovirus-associated TCR beta chains were confirmed in vitro to be specific for cytomegalovirus antigens. In the study, approximately 160 TCR beta chains were listed as associated with cytomegalovirus. This cohort had only TCR beta chains sequenced, and the lack of alpha or paired-chain data limited which features could be detected. Assigning TCR associations to individual alleles was difficult when HLA alleles, especially DR and DQ, strongly co-occurred. A later analysis found that TCR association rates varied across HLA loci, with DRB1 alleles showing the most associated TCRs and HLA-C alleles the fewest. Compared with the approximately 600-donor mean, donors in an Asian-associated ancestry cluster had fewer N-insertions in productive TCRs, according to a later genetic analysis.

Remarks on this clone: No cognate antigen has been identified for it. Nothing much larger sits one base from this clone, and base qualities are not available.

V and J are truncated by 5 bases and 6 bases respectively, leaving an intervening sequence of 17 bases. CDR1 and CDR2 are read off the germline V gene as SGHTA and FQGNSA. From cysteine to phenylalanine, the CDR3 is 15 amino acids long. CDR3 DNA only is kept here, 45 bases in frame from base 1. The cohort consisted of fewer than 700 healthy bone marrow donors. At the time of sampling, all cohort members were nominally healthy, though unrecorded immune exposures were likely present. The donor tested CMV seropositive, placing the donor among the 289 seropositive members of the cohort. Every donor gave a peripheral blood sample, and the peripheral blood mononuclear cells from that sample were used for TCR beta sequencing. The Qiagen DNeasy Blood Extraction Kit was used to extract genomic DNA from the blood cell samples. The library was prepared using the immunoSEQ multiplex PCR assay. The multiplex PCR relied on a mix of 60 forward primers for TCR Vbeta segments and 13 reverse primers for TCR Jbeta segments. Amplification of the CDR3 region of rearranged TCR beta genes was performed with a multiplex PCR assay on genomic DNA. On the Illumina HiSeq System, the amplified TCR beta libraries were sequenced as 87-base-pair reads. The paper's data handling went like this. Across the roughly 670 repertoires, a later analysis counted 75 million to 90 million unique TCR beta chains, around 11 million of which were shared by at least two donors. Raw reads were error-corrected and collapsed into unique sequences by a nearest-neighbor algorithm in which closely related sequences were merged to remove PCR and sequencing errors. CDR3 sequences were aligned to IMGT reference sequences to assign V, D and J gene segments. Each retained sequence needed at least a six-nucleotide match to both a V gene segment and a J gene segment. Rearrangements were called productive when the CDR3 lacked stop codons and stayed in frame with V and J; all others were non-productive. CDR3 was defined by IMGT convention, running from the second conserved V-encoded cysteine to the conserved J-encoded phenylalanine. The earlier analysis of some 550 of the donors excluded any sequence lacking an unambiguous match to a single V gene segment. In an earlier analysis of approximately 550 of the donors, V segments were called functional above 56.7% productive rearrangements and were called segregating when the between-donor standard deviation exceeded 5%. A statistical classification framework was built to diagnose cytomegalovirus status from the catalog of TCR beta chain sequences. In a later analysis, TCR nucleotide sequences were compared against IMGT/GENE-DB human TR gene sequences so that V and J genes could be assigned. The TCRdist pipeline was used in a later analysis to assign CDR3 sequences and most-parsimonious VDJ recombination scenarios. In a later analysis, each TCR beta chain was defined by its CDR3 amino acid sequence together with its V-gene family, and reads without a unique V-gene family were excluded. A later analysis removed roughly 590 highly shared, low-generation-probability nucleotide sequences to deal with suspected cross-contamination and a sequencing artifact. For each public chain, a later analysis derived a clonal expansion index from normalized ranks of inferred template counts within each repertoire. In a later analysis, generation probabilities were computed with a VDJ recombination model fitted to out-of-frame rearrangements, and the resulting probabilities were checked against IGoR. A later analysis scored TCR-TCR, TCR-HLA and TCR-CMV co-occurrence with hypergeometric tests, applying a repertoire-size bias correction to TCR pairs. A later analysis estimated false discovery rates by permuting HLA or CMV assignments 20 times. A later analysis grouped co-occurring TCRs with DBSCAN, adding TCRdist sequence similarity when clustering within HLA-allele-positive subsets. Repertoires with fewer than 30,000 or more than 120,000 public chains were left out of co-occurrence clustering, as were a handful of repertoires with anomalous nucleotide sharing. The immuneACCESS repertoire file appears here via TCRdb, limited to in-frame rearrangements. These files lack a portion of the clones; in checked studies, under half of the deficit traces to unresolved V genes, and the cause of the others is not known. The V and J calls and clone size were taken over from that table, and D and trimming were inferred from the DNA. In all, the sample holds approximately 240,000 clones, and 82% of those were seen once. The ten biggest clones cover 5.4% of the sample.

The receptor was derived from a middle-aged woman in good health and CMV-seropositive. This sequence uses TRBV7-2 and TRBJ2-1; possibly the D gene is TRBD2, per 6 matching bases. The specimen sequenced was PBMCs. CDR3 protein: CASSPPAGSGNEQFF. DNA sequence: TGTGCCAGCAGCCCTCCCGCGGGATCAGGCAATGAGCAGTTCTTC. Reference TRBV7-2 and TRBJ2-1 proteins supply the regions before and after the CDR3; the full variable domain is: GAGVSQSPSNKVTEKGKDVELRCDPISGHTALYWYRQSLGQGLEFLIYFQGNSAPDKSGLPSDRFSAERTGGSVSTLTIQRTQQEDSAVYLCASSPPAGSGNEQFFGPGTRLTVL.